The clone carrying this TCR beta chain was recorded many times. The sample belongs to a study of T cells in Graves' hyperthyroidism and ophthalmopathy. CDR1 is SGHKS, CDR2 YYEKEE, per germline (reference sequence). Trimming removed 1 base from V and 3 bases from J, with 9 bases in between. The CDR3 is 14 amino acids. From RNA transcripts, TCR beta CDR3 regions were amplified. The HTBI primer set was used in a first-round RT-PCR of the TCR CDR3. TCRdb reprocessed the multiplex PCR reads via MiXCR and lists one record per CDR3 protein. In the table there are 250,000 to 350,000 distinct CDR3 sequences, about 20% of which are singletons.

This clonotype was obtained from a man aged 25-40 years with Graves' ophthalmopathy. The sequencing input was blood. V and J are TRBV5-5 and TRBJ2-3, with D possibly being TRBD1 (6 bases). DNA of the CDR3: TGTGCCAGCAGCTTGACGACAGGAACAGATACGCAGTATTTT. Translating it yields CASSLTTGTDTQYF.